This T cell receptor (beta chain) was obtained from a study of T cell clonality in common variable immunodeficiency. This clone has a count of ten or more. Its antigen is not identified. Coverage ceases 3 residues before the CDR3 finishes, and the germline J gene fills in the end. V was pared by 1 base and J by 2 bases, with 8 bases between. CDR1 and CDR2 from the germline V gene are SGHTA and FQGNSA. This CDR3 is 15 amino acids long. Repertoires were generated with immunoSEQ multiplex PCR, while TCRdb's copy carries only in-frame clones and drops some. This sample has some 16,000 clones, each found more than once. Study outcomes and limitations: Fewer deletions and N-nucleotide insertions were reportedly seen in common variable immunodeficiency TCR beta sequences. CVID subjects shared fewer TCRbeta clones than healthy controls did.

CVID meant reduced serum IgG, IgA and/or IgM plus specific antibody deficiency. For at least one year, all CVID subjects received replacement immunoglobulin. Heparinized whole blood, 5 to 8 ml, came from each donor. The rearrangement links TRBV7-2 to TRBJ2-2; perhaps TRBD1 as D (6 bases). What was sequenced was peripheral blood mononuclear cells. This clonotype originated in a human donor with common variable immunodeficiency. The CDR3 DNA, read in part, is TGTGCCAGCAGCTTAGGGACAGTCAACACCGGGGAG. Protein: CASSLGTVNTGE. From start to end, the CDR3 is CASSLGTVNTGELFF.